The present T cell receptor (beta chain) was sequenced within a study of type 1 and type 2 diabetes patients. Study-level findings and limits: Type 2 diabetes repertoires were more diverse than type 1 diabetes repertoires.

Genomic DNA was the PCR template. Multiplex PCR with 30 forward and 13 reverse primers amplified the TCR beta CDR3. One entry per CDR3 protein, called by TCRdb with MiXCR from the multiplex PCR reads. The table lists about 270,000 distinct CDR3 sequences, around 47% of them singletons, with roughly 13% in the top ten. This clonotype has a handful of counts. What it binds is not known. Donors had no other autoimmune disease or infection in four weeks. Material for sequencing was peripheral blood mononuclear cells (PBMCs). This clonotype was sampled from a man in his late teens or twenties with type 2 diabetes.

The CDR3 sequence is CASSYLLTYEQYF. CDR3 DNA sequence: TGTGCCAGCAGTTACCTTCTTACCTACGAGCAGTACTTC. This chain uses TRBV6-6 with TRBJ2-7; D is unclear. V lost 2 bases, J lost 2 bases, and 7 bases lay in between. This CDR3 contains 13 residues. Germline CDR1 reads MNHNY; CDR2 reads SVGAGI (reference sequence).